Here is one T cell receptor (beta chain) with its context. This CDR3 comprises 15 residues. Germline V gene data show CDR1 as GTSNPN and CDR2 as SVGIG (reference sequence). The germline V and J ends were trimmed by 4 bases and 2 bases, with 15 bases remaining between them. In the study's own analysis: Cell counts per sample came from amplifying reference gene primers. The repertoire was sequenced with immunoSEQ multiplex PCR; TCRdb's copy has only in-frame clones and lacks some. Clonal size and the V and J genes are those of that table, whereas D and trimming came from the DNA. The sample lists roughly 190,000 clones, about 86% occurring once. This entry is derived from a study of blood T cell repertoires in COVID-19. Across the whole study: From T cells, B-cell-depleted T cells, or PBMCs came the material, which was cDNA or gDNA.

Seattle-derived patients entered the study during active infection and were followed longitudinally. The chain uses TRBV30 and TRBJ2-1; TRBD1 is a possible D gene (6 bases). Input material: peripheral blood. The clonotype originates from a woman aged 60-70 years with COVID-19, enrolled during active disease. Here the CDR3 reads CAWTRNSGAYNEQFF. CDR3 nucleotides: TGTGCCTGGACCAGGAATTCAGGGGCCTACAATGAGCAGTTCTTC.